One and the same sample provided the 8 T cell receptor beta chains below, sequenced in a study of shared clonotypes between healthy human individuals. Assay used: immunoSEQ multiplex PCR; TCRdb lists only in-frame clones, some missing. Of over a million clones in the sample, around 95% were seen once. Material for sequencing was naive CD4+ T cells sorted from blood. Stated subset: CD45RA+ positively selected. The receptors were gathered from a young man in good health.

As concerns this clone: Other DNA sequences of this sample code for an identical CDR3. The CDR3 reads CASSPGGYEQYF. In DNA, the CDR3 is TGTGCCAGCAGCCCCGGGGGCTACGAGCAGTACTTC. The V and J genes are TRBV7-9 and TRBJ2-7, with a tentative D call TRBD2 (6 bases). V lost 5 bases and J lost 3, with 8 bases in between. The CDR3 is 12 residues long. CDR1 SEHNR and CDR2 FQNEAQ come from the germline V gene (reference sequence).

This sequence joins TRBV5-1 and TRBJ2-3; perhaps TRBD2 as D (5 bases). Trimming shortened V by 2 bases and J by 4 bases, and 11 bases separated the two germline ends. This CDR3 region has 14 residues. Germline values: CDR1 SGHRS, CDR2 YFSETQ. CDR3 amino acids: CASSFRGPADTQYF. The CDR3 DNA follows: TGCGCCAGCAGCTTCAGAGGGCCCGCAGATACGCAGTATTTT.

The gene calls are TRBV6-1 and TRBJ2-1, with TRBD2 matching over 9 bases. Germline trimming cut 6 bases from V and 6 bases from J; bases unmatched to any gene: 6. The CDR3 has 14 amino acids. Germline CDR1 and CDR2: MNHNS and SASEGT. CDR3 nucleotide sequence: TGTGCCAGCAGAGCGGGACTAGCATCCAATGAGCAGTTCTTC. Amino acid sequence: CASRAGLASNEQFF.

Note on this clone: The junction differs from germline at one of its ends, possibly a read error. The J gene is TRBJ2-4, the V gene TRBV29-1; TRBD2 agrees at 13 bases. CDR1 is SQVTM, CDR2 ANQGSEA, per germline. The CDR3 has 12 amino acids. CDR3 in DNA: TGCAGCGTTGGACTAGCGGGGGGCCTTCGGGACTTC. It translates to CSVGLAGGLRDF.

The genes are TRBV2 and TRBJ2-7; D may be TRBD2 (6 bases). Germline lookup yields CDR1 SNHLY and CDR2 FYNNEI. This CDR3 contains 16 residues. Trimming left V 6 bases short and J 0 bases short, with 18 bases between. The CDR3 DNA is TGTGCCAGCAGACACATAGCGGTAAAAAACTCCTACGAGCAGTACTTC. As protein: CASRHIAVKNSYEQYF.

The chain combines TRBV19 with TRBJ1-4, with 10 bases identical to TRBD1. Germline CDR1 is LNHDA and CDR2 is SQIVND (reference sequence). Germline trimming cut 6 bases from V and 6 bases from J; bases unmatched to any gene: 13. This CDR3 spans 17 amino acids. CDR3 nucleotide sequence: TGTGCCAGTAGGCGGGGACAGGGGTTCGCGCGAGATGAAAAACTGTTTTTT. Translated, it gives CASRRGQGFARDEKLFF. The variable domain in full, completed from reference TRBV19 and TRBJ1-4, reads DGGITQSPKYLFRKEGQNVTLSCEQNLNHDAMYWYRQDPGQGLRLIYYSQIVNDFQKGDIAEGYSVSREKKESFPLTVTSAQKNPTAFYLCASRRGQGFARDEKLFFGSGTQLSVL.

The chain carries TRBV5-4 and TRBJ1-5; D gene unclear. V was pared by 0 bases and J by 1 base, with 5 bases between. Germline V gene sequence: CDR1 SGHNT, CDR2 YYREEE (reference sequence). The CDR3 is 14 residues long. The CDR3 DNA reads TGTGCCAGCAGCTTGGATCCGAGCAATCAGCCCCAGCATTTT. Amino acids: CASSLDPSNQPQHF.

The chain recombines TRBV7-2 with TRBJ2-7; no firm D call. The CDR3 is 13 amino acids. In germline, CDR1 is SGHTA, CDR2 FQGNSA. The germline V and J ends were trimmed by 1 base and 4 bases, with 8 bases remaining between them. The CDR3 sequence: CASSLGSLYEQYF. The CDR3 bases are TGTGCCAGCAGCTTAGGGAGTTTGTACGAGCAGTACTTC.